This T cell receptor beta chain was captured by sequencing in a study of CD8+CD57+ T cells in acquired aplastic anemia. Study-wide background: Sorted CD4+ and CD8+ cells gave an average of roughly 3.3 ug of DNA. Whole-study findings and limits: Patients and controls were found to share 25 to 35 CD8+ CDR3 sequences.

With regard to this clonotype: Its matching antigen is unknown.

CDR3 and TCR beta VDJ profiling relied on a genomic DNA template. Each CDR3 protein is one row after TCRdb ran MiXCR on the reads. The sample lists about 200,000 distinct CDR3 sequences; roughly two thirds were seen once. For sequencing, patients were chosen who had shown expansion of CD8+CD57+ cells by flow cytometry. Material for sequencing was sorted CD4+, CD8+, or CD8+CD57+ T cells (not recorded which) from PBMCs. The receptor was derived from a human donor with aplastic anemia.

The CDR3 nucleotides read TGTGCCAGCACATTATTCTCCAATCAGCCCCAGCATTTT. Its protein product is CASTLFSNQPQHF. This sequence joins TRBV12-3 or TRBV12-4 and TRBJ1-5; D ambiguous. Trimming removed 7 bases from V and 3 bases from J, with 10 bases in between. There are 13 residues in the CDR3.